This T cell receptor beta chain is drawn from a study of blood T cells in healthy people across ages. This clonotype was counted many times. The authors ran a second PCR of about 7 to 12 cycles using a sample-barcoded 5' primer and a J-beta primer mix. TCRdb reprocessed the 5' RACE reads with MiXCR, giving one entry per CDR3 protein. This table holds fewer than 750,000 distinct CDR3 sequences, approximately 52% found once. The CDR3 sequence is 15 residues long. Germline-derived CDR1 and CDR2 are SEHNR and FQNEAQ (reference sequence). Trimming cost V 2 bases and J 5 bases; bases outside gene matches: 6.

This receptor was identified in a woman older than 75 in good health. The chain couples TRBV7-9 to TRBJ2-1; TRBD2 matches at 7 bases. Sequenced material: blood. CDR3 residues: CASSLSGRSDNEQFF. For the CDR3, the DNA is TGTGCCAGCAGCTTATCCGGGAGGAGTGACAATGAGCAGTTCTTC.